This T cell receptor beta chain was observed in a study of T-cell reconstitution after alpha-beta-depleted transplantation in children. Study findings and constraints: It was newly produced T cells that mostly accounted for T-cell counts and diversity one year after transplant. Surviving recipient cells, namely T cells and thymic progenitors, were the source of high day-60 TCRbeta diversity in some patients. Several hundred expanded graft clones reportedly gave rise to the alpha-beta T cells present about two months after transplant.

The germline V gene has CDR1 SGHAT and CDR2 FQNNGV. V was clipped by 2 bases and J by 3 bases; unmatched bases: 13. The CDR3 runs to 18 residues. The sample holds many counts of this clonotype. Its antigen remains unidentified. Unique molecular identifiers were built into the TCRbeta library. MiXCR, run by TCRdb on the PCR reads, gives a single entry per CDR3 protein. The data show some 300,000 distinct CDR3 sequences, about 9.5% seen once. The chain joins TRBV11-2 to TRBJ2-1; 7 bases match TRBD2. The sequenced sample was PBMCs, obtained before TCRalphabeta/CD19-depleted stem cell transplant. The source is a boy less than two years old with acute myeloid leukemia, due to receive a stem cell transplant. The CDR3 sequence is CASSLIRTRLESYNEQFF. CDR3 DNA sequence: TGTGCCAGCAGCTTAATCAGGACTAGATTAGAGAGCTACAATGAGCAGTTCTTC.